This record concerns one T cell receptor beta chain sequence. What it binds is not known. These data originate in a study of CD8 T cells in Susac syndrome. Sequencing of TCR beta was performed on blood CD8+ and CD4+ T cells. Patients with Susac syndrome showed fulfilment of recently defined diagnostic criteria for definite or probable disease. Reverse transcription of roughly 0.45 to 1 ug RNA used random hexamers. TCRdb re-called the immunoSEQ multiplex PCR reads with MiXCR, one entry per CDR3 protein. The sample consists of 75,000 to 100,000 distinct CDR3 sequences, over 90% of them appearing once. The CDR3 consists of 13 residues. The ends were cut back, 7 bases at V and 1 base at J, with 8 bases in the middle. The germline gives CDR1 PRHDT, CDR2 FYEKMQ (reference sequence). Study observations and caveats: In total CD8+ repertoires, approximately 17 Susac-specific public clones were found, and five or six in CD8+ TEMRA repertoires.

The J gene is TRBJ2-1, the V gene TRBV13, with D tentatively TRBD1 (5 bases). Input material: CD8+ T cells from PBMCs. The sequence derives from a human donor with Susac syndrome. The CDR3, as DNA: TGTGCCAGCAAGCAGGGTTCCTACAATGAGCAGTTCTTC. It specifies CASKQGSYNEQFF.